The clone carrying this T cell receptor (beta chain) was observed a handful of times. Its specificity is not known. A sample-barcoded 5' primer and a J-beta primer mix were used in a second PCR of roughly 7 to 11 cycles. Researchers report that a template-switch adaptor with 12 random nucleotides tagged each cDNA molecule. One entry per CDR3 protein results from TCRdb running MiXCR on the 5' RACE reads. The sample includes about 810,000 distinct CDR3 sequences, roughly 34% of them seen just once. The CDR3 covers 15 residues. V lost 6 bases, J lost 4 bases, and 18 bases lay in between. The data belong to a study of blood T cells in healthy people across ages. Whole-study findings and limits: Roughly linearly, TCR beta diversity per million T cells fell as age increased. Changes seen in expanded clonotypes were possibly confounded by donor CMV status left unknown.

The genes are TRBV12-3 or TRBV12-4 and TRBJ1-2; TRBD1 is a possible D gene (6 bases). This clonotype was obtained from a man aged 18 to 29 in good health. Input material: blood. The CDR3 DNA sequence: TGTGCCAGCAGCCGCGGGGGCAAACGGGGCTATGGCTACACCTTC. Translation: CASSRGGKRGYGYTF.